This T cell receptor beta chain emerged from a study of breast tumors, draining lymph nodes, adjacent tissues. This CDR3 region has 15 residues. Trimming stripped 9 bases from V and 0 bases from J, with 18 bases between. Germline CDR1 SGHTA, CDR2 FQGNSA. Breast cancer patients provided tissue from their axillary draining lymph nodes. TCRdb reanalysed the multiplex PCR reads using MiXCR and keeps one entry per CDR3 protein. Counted here are approximately 230,000 distinct CDR3 sequences, around 34% occurring once; the ten biggest clones make up 3% to 4.5%. The V and J genes are TRBV7-2 and TRBJ2-7; possibly TRBD2 for D (5 bases). Sequenced input: axillary lymph node tissue. This TCR derives from a female donor with breast cancer. Some clones in this sample may be carry-over from other donors' samples. CDR3: CASPIEGTHSYEQYF. The CDR3 bases are TGTGCCAGTCCCATAGAGGGAACCCACTCCTACGAGCAGTACTTC.